This TCR beta chain appears in the sequencing data of a study of shared clonotypes between healthy human individuals. Findings and limits, study-wide: Investigators expected sequencing depth to affect clonotype sharing among donors.

Repertoires were generated with immunoSEQ multiplex PCR, while TCRdb's copy carries only in-frame clones and drops some. Of 2 million to 3 million clones listed, 80% to 95% are singletons. V was clipped by 0 bases and J by 5 bases, with 14 bases between them. CDR3 length: 15 amino acids. Germline values: CDR1 SGHDT, CDR2 YYEEEE. This clone has just one count. Its specificity is not known. What was sequenced was naive CD4+ T cells from PBMCs. Subset reported: CD45RA+ positively selected. The chain uses TRBV5-6 and TRBJ1-1, with D possibly matching TRBD1 (5 bases). This clonotype was sampled from a man aged 18 to 29 in good health. Some clones in this sample may be carry-over from other donors' samples. CDR3 sequence: CASSLGVRAVTEAFF. The CDR3 DNA sequence: TGTGCCAGCAGCTTGGGCGTCAGGGCTGTGACTGAAGCTTTCTTT.